This TCR beta chain was found in a study of T cells in Graves' hyperthyroidism and ophthalmopathy. Points from the study as a whole: Ophthalmopathy was distinguished from stable hyperthyroidism by 13 V-J signatures. The model anticipated ophthalmopathy a median approximately six months pre-onset.

Germline V lookup: CDR1 PRHDT, CDR2 FYEKMQ (reference sequence). The CDR3 spans 16 residues. Template material for amplifying TCR beta CDR3 regions consisted of RNA transcripts. A first-round RT-PCR of the TCR CDR3 used the HTBI primer set. TCRdb called the multiplex PCR reads again in MiXCR, with one record for every CDR3 protein. The profile shows some 800,000 distinct CDR3 sequences, 38% of them singletons. Investigators excluded patients with uncontrolled infection, other autoimmune disease, pregnancy or lactation. This clonotype was seen more than once but under ten times. Its matching antigen is unknown. At one end, the junction sequence differs from germline, possibly due to a read error.

This receptor was taken from a man aged 18-30 years with Graves' hyperthyroidism. The J gene is TRBJ1-6, the V gene TRBV13; 7 positions agree with TRBD1. The source material was blood. The CDR3 reads CASSQDPPGGNSPLHF. The CDR3 nucleotides are TGCGCCAGCAGCCAAGATCCGCCAGGGGGGAATTCACCCCTCCACTTT.